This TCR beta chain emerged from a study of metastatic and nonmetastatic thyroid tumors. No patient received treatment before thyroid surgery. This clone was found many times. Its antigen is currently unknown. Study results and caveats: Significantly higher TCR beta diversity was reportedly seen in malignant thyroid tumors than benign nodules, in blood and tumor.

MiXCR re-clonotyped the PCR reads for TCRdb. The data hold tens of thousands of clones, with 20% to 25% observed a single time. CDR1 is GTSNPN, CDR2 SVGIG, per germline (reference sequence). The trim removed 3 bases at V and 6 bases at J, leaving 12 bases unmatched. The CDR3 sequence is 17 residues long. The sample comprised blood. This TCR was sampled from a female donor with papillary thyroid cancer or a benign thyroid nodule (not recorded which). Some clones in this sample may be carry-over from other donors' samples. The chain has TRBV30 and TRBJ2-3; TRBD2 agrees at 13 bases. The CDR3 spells CAWSGLAGVSVGDTQYF. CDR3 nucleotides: TGTGCCTGGAGCGGACTAGCGGGAGTCTCGGTCGGGGATACGCAGTATTTT.